This entry lists 8 T cell receptor beta chains sequenced from one sample in a study of identical twins. TCRdb re-analysed the 5' RACE reads in MiXCR, keeping a single row per CDR3 protein. The sample holds 650,000 to 800,000 distinct CDR3 sequences, over 8.5% seen once. The sample also formed part of further work on yellow fever vaccine responses in identical twins.

Sequencing used PBMCs. The origin of the receptors is a woman younger than 30 in good health.

In its sample, this clonotype was seen many times. This chain links TRBV7-9 with TRBJ2-5; TRBD2 agrees at 7 bases. Germline CDR1 SEHNR, CDR2 FQNEAQ (reference sequence). Trimming removed 3 bases from V and 5 bases from J; junction bases left unmatched: 6. The CDR3 runs to 14 residues. The CDR3 coding sequence is TGTGCCAGCAGCTTTGGGCGGGAGACGGAGACCCAGTACTTC. Encoded protein: CASSFGRETETQYF.

This clonotype was detected a few times. V gene TRBV7-2 combines with J gene TRBJ2-5; 7 nucleotides agree with TRBD1. CDR1 is SGHTA and CDR2 is FQGNSA in the germline V gene. The CDR3 totals 13 residues. Germline trimming cut 4 bases from V and 4 bases from J; bases unmatched to any gene: 3. The CDR3 bases are TGTGCCAGCAGCTCCAGACAGGGAGAGACCCAGTACTTC. Its translation is CASSSRQGETQYF.

The V call is TRBV20-1, the J call TRBJ1-3, with D possibly TRBD1 on 5 matching bases. The CDR3 has 14 amino acids. V gave up 1 base and J gave up 4 bases, with 11 bases separating them. CDR1 DFQATT and CDR2 SNEGSKA come from the germline V gene (reference sequence). This chain's CDR3 is CSARVPGIGNTIYF. CDR3 DNA sequence: TGCAGTGCTAGAGTCCCAGGGATCGGAAACACCATATATTTT.

This clonotype was seen at least ten times. The J gene is TRBJ2-2, the V gene TRBV28, with TRBD2 matching 11 bases. The V gene's germline CDR1 is MDHEN and CDR2 SYDVKM. The CDR3 extends over 15 amino acids. With V trimmed by 5 bases and J by 7 bases, 6 bases remained unmatched. CDR3 nucleotides: TGTGCCAGCAGTACACTAGCGGGAGTAGTCGGGGAGCTGTTTTTT. Encoded protein: CASSTLAGVVGELFF.

The chain uses TRBV7-8 and TRBJ2-7, with 11 bases identical to TRBD1. Germline V gene sequence: CDR1 SGHVS, CDR2 FQNEAQ. V lost 5 bases to trimming and J lost 6 bases; unmatched junction nucleotides: 12. CDR3 length: 16 residues. Here the CDR3 reads CASSPSLGQGGREQYF. DNA for the CDR3: TGTGCCAGCAGCCCTAGCTTGGGACAGGGGGGCCGCGAGCAGTACTTC.

In this sample, this clonotype turned up a few times. The CDR3 loop reads CASSQGAGGVGQPQHF. The CDR3 DNA reads TGTGCCAGCAGCCAAGGGGCGGGGGGCGTTGGTCAGCCCCAGCATTTT. The V and J genes are TRBV4-2 and TRBJ1-5; a possible D gene is TRBD1 (6 bases). Trimming removed 1 base from V and 6 bases from J, with 16 bases in between. CDR1 and CDR2 from the germline V gene are LGHNA and YNFKEQ. The CDR3 loop spans 16 amino acids.

On this clonotype: Being one base from a much bigger clone, this may be a read error. V and J are TRBV7-2 and TRBJ2-3; D gene uncertain. Germline V gives CDR1 SGHTA, CDR2 FQGNSA. The ends were cut back, 1 base at V and 0 bases at J, with 5 bases in the middle. This CDR3 comprises 14 residues. The CDR3 spells CASSLDWSTDTQYF. The CDR3 region has the DNA TGTGCCAGCAGCTTAGACTGGAGCACAGATACGCAGTATTTT.

The chain couples TRBV6-2 or TRBV6-3 to TRBJ2-7, with 8 bases matching TRBD2. Per the germline V gene, CDR1 is MNHEY and CDR2 is SVGEGT. Trimming cost V 7 bases and J 2 bases; bases outside gene matches: 4. There are 13 residues in the CDR3. The CDR3: CASKSGGPYEQYF. For the CDR3, the DNA is TGTGCCAGCAAAAGCGGGGGACCCTACGAGCAGTACTTC.